The entry below gives a single T cell receptor beta chain sequence along with its context. The germline V gene encodes CDR1 LGHNA and CDR2 YNFKEQ. With 0 bases removed from V and 6 bases from J, the gap between germline ends came to 15 bases. The CDR3 contains 15 residues. The data are from a study of Ad26.COV2.S vaccination and SARS-CoV-2 variants. Sequenced by immunoSEQ multiplex PCR; TCRdb stores in-frame clones only, minus some. This sample carries approximately 300,000 clones, 86% of them seen once, and the ten largest clones take less than 2%. Treatment specified: roughly 20 received Ad26.COV2.S at low or high dose, single or two shots; a few received placebo; per-sample allocation not given. At day 63 after the first vaccine or placebo injection, samples were drawn.

This rearrangement joins TRBV4-2 to TRBJ2-7, with D perhaps matching TRBD1 (5 bases). The material sequenced was peripheral blood, taken in a trial of Ad26.COV2.S vaccine versus placebo. The sequence was collected from a person between 18 and 65 years old who received the Ad26.COV2.S COVID-19 vaccine or a placebo. The CDR3 is CASSQEIQGQGEQYF. In nucleotides, the CDR3 is TGTGCCAGCAGCCAAGAGATCCAGGGTCAGGGCGAGCAGTACTTC.